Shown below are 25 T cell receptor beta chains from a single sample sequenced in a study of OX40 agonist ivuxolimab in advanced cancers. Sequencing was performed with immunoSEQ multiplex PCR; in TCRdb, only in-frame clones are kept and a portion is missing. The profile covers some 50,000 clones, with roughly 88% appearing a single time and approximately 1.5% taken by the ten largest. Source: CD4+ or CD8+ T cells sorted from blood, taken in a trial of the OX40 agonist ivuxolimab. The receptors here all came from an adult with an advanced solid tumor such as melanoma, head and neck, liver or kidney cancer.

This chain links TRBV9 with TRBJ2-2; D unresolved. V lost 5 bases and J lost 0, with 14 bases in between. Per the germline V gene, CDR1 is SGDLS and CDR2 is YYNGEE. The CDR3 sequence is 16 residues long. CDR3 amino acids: CASRSQPTANTGELFF. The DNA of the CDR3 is TGTGCCAGCAGGTCCCAGCCCACCGCGAACACCGGGGAGCTGTTTTTT.

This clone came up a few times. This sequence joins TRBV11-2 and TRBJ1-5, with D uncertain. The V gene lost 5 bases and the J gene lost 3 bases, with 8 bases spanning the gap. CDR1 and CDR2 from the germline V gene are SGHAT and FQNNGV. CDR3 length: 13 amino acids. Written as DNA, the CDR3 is TGTGCCAGCAGCCCCAGCCCCAATCAGCCCCAGCATTTT. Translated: CASSPSPNQPQHF.

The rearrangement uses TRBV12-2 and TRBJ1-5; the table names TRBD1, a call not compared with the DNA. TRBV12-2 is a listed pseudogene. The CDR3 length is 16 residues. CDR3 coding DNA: TGTGCAAGTCGCCCGCCTGGCAGGGTTGGAACGCAGCCCCAGCATTTT. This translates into CASRPPGRVGTQPQHF.

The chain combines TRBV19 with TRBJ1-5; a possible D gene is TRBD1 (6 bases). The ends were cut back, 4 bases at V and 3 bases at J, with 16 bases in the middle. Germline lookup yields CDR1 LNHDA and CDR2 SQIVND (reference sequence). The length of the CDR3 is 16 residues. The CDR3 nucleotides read TGTGCCAGTAGTACTACAGGGTTGGGGAACAATCAGCCCCAGCATTTT. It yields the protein CASSTTGLGNNQPQHF.

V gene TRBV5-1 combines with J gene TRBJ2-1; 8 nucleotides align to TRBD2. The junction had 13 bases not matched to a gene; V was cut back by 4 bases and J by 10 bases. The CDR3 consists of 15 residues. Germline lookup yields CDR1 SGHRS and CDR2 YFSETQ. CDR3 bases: TGCGCCAGCAGCCCCTCGCCGGGAGGGCCTCAGGAGCAGTTCTTC. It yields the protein CASSPSPGGPQEQFF. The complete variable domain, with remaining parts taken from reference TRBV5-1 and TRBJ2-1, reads KAGVTQTPRYLIKTRGQQVTLSCSPISGHRSVSWYQQTPGQGLQFLFEYFSETQRNKGNFPGRFSGRQFSNSRSEMNVSTLELGDSALYLCASSPSPGGPQEQFFGPGTRLTVL.

The CDR3 here is CAWSGVSYNEQFF. The CDR3 DNA reads TGTGCCTGGAGTGGAGTTTCTTACAATGAGCAGTTCTTC. The chain combines TRBV30 with TRBJ2-1, with D uncertain. Trimming took 1 base from V and 4 from J, leaving 8 bases between them. The CDR3 has 13 amino acids. Looked up from germline, CDR1 is GTSNPN and CDR2 is SVGIG (reference sequence).

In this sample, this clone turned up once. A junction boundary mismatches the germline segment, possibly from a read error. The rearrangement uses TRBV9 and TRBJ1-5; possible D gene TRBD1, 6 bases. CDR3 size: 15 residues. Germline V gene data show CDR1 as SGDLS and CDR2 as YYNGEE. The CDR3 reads CASSLRQDRNQPRHF. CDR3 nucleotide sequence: TGTGCCAGCAGCCTAAGACAGGACCGCAATCAGCCCCGGCATTTT.

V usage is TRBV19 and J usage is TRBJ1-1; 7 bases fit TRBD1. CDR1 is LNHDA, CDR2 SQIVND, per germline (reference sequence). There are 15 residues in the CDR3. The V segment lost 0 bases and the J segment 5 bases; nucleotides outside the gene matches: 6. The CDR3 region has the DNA TGTGCCAGTAGTATAGACACAGGGGCCCCGACTGAAGCTTTCTTT. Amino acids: CASSIDTGAPTEAFF.

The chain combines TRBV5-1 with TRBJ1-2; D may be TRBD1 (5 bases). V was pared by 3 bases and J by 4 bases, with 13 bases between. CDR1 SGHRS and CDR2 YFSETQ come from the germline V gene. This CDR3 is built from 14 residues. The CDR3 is CASSSSGAGYGYTF. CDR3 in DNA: TGCGCCAGCAGCTCGAGTGGGGCGGGCTATGGCTACACCTTC.

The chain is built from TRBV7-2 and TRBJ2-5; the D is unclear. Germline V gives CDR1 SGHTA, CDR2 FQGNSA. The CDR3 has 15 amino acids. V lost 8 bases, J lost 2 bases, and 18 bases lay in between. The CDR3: CASSRLVGVQETQYF. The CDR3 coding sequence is TGTGCCAGCTCGCGGTTAGTGGGTGTTCAAGAGACCCAGTACTTC.

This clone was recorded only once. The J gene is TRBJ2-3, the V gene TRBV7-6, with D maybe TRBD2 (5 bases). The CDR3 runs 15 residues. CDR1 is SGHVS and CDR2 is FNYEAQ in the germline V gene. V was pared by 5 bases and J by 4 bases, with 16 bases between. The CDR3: CASSPRAGLSDTQYF. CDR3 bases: TGTGCCAGCAGCCCCCGGGCGGGTCTCTCAGATACGCAGTATTTT. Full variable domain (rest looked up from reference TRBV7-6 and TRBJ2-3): GAGVSQSPRYKVTKRGQDVALRCDPISGHVSLYWYRQALGQGPEFLTYFNYEAQQDKSGLPNDRFSAERPEGSISTLTIQRTEQRDSAMYRCASSPRAGLSDTQYFGPGTRLTVL.

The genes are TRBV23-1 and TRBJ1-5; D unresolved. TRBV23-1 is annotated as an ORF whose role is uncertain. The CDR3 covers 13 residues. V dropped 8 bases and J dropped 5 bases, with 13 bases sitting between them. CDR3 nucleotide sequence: TGCGCCAGCGAGAGGAGCGAACATCAGCCCCAGCATTTT. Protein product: CASERSEHQPQHF.

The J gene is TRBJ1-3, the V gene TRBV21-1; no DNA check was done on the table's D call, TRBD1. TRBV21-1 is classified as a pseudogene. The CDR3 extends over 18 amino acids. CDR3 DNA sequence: TGTGCCAGCAGCGACCGGGACAGGGTTCTGGCGCAGGGAAACACCATATATTTT. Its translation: CASSDRDRVLAQGNTIYF.

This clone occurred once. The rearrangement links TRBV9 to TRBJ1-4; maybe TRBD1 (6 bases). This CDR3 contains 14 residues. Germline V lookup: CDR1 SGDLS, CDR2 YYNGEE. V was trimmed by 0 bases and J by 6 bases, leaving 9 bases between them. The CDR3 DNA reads TGTGCCAGCAGCGTAGGAGGGGGTGATGAAAAACTGTTTTTT. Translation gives CASSVGGGDEKLFF.

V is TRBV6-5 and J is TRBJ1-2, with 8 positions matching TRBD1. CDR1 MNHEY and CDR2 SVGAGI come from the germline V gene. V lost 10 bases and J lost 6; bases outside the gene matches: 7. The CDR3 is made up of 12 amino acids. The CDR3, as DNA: TGTGCCACCGCACAGGGGGGAAATGGCTACACCTTC. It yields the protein CATAQGGNGYTF.

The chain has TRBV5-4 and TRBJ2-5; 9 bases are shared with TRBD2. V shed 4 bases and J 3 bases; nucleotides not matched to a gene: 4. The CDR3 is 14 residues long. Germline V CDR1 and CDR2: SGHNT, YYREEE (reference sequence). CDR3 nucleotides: TGTGCCAGCAGCCCGGGACTAGCCAAAGAGACCCAGTACTTC. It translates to CASSPGLAKETQYF.

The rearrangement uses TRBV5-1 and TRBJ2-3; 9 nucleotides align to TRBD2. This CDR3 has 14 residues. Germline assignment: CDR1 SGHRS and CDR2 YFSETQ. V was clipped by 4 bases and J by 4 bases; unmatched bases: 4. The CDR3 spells CASSGTSPADTQYF. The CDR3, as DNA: TGCGCCAGCAGCGGGACTAGCCCCGCAGATACGCAGTATTTT.

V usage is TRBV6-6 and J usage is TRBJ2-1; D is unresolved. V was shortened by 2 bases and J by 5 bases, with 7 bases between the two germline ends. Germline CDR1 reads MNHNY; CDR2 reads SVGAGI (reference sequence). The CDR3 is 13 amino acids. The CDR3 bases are TGTGCCAGCAGTTACCACCGAGACAATGAGCAGTTCTTC. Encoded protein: CASSYHRDNEQFF.

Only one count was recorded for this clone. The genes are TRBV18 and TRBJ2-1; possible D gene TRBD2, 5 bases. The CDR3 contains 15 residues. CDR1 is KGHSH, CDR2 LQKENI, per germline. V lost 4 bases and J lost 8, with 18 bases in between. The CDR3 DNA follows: TGTGCCAGCTCACGTCCGGGATCTTTCTTGGATGAGCAGTTCTTC. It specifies CASSRPGSFLDEQFF.

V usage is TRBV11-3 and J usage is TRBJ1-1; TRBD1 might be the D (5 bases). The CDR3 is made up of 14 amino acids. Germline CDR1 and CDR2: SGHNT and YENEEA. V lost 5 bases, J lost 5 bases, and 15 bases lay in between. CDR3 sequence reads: CASSTGSEGTEAFF. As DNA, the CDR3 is TGTGCCAGCAGCACAGGTAGTGAGGGGACTGAAGCTTTCTTT.

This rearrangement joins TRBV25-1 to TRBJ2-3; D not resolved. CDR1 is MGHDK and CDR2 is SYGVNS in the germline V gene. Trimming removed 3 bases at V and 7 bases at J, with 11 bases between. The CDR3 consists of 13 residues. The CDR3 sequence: CASSDPVAYTQYF. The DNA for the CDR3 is TGTGCCAGCAGTGATCCAGTTGCGTATACGCAGTATTTT.

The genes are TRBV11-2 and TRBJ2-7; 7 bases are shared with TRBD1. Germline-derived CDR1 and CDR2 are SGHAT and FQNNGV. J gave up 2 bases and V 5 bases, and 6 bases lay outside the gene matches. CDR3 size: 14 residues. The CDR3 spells CASSPQTGPYEQYF. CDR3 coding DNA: TGTGCCAGCAGCCCCCAGACAGGGCCCTACGAGCAGTACTTC. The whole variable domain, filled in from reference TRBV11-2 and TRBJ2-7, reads EAGVAQSPRYKIIEKRQSVAFWCNPISGHATLYWYQQILGQGPKLLIQFQNNGVVDDSQLPKDRFSAERLKGVDSTLKIQPAKLEDSAVYLCASSPQTGPYEQYFGPGTRLTVT.

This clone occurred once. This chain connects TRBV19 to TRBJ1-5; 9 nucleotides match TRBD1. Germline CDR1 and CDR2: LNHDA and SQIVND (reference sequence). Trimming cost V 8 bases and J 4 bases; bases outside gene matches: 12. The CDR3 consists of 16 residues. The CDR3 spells CASFSPGTGRNQPQHF. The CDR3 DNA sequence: TGTGCCAGTTTCAGTCCCGGGACAGGGAGAAATCAGCCCCAGCATTTT.

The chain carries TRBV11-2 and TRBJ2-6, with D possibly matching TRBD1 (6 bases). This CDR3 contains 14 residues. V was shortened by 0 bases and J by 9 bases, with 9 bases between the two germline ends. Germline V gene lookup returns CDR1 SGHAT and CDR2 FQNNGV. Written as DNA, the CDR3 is TGTGCCAGCAGCTTAGATGGGACACTCAACGTCCTGACTTTC. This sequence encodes CASSLDGTLNVLTF.

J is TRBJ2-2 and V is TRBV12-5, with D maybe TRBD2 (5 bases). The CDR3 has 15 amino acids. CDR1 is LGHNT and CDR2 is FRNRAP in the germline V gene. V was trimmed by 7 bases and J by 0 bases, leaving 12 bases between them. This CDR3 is CASAMGEANTGELFF. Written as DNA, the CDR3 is TGTGCTAGTGCCATGGGAGAAGCGAACACCGGGGAGCTGTTTTTT.